The 9 T cell receptor beta chains below were found in one sample sequenced in a study of beta chain features in type 1 diabetes. Expressed TCRB transcripts were sequenced after all isolated RNA was converted to cDNA. Generated by immunoSEQ multiplex PCR, the TCRdb table keeps only in-frame clones and is missing some. The repertoire holds 150,000 to 180,000 clones, with roughly 8% as singletons. The sequenced sample consisted of central memory CD4+ T cells from blood. Every receptor here comes from a man aged 18 to 29 in good health.

V and J are TRBV6-5 and TRBJ2-7, with D maybe TRBD1 (6 bases). The V gene's germline CDR1 is MNHEY and CDR2 SVGAGI. The V gene lost 6 bases and the J gene lost 5 bases, with 11 bases spanning the gap. The CDR3 is made up of 12 amino acids. The CDR3 DNA sequence: TGTGCCAGCAGACAGGGTAGCCACGAGCAGTACTTC. This encodes CASRQGSHEQYF.

Only a few counts were recorded for this clone. V usage is TRBV5-6 and J usage is TRBJ2-1, with 12 nucleotides matching TRBD2. V shed 7 bases and J 9 bases; nucleotides not matched to a gene: 8. The CDR3 totals 14 residues. Germline V gene lookup returns CDR1 SGHDT and CDR2 YYEEEE. The CDR3 nucleotides are TGTGCCAGCCAACGACTAGCGGGAGAACTTGAGCAGTTCTTC. The encoded protein is CASQRLAGELEQFF.

This CDR3 reads CASSLRGPLSPDTQYF. CDR3 nucleotides: TGCGCCAGCAGCCTGCGGGGGCCCCTATCACCAGATACGCAGTATTTT. The V and J genes are TRBV4-1 and TRBJ2-3; possible D gene TRBD2, 7 bases. Germline assignment: CDR1 MGHRA and CDR2 YSYEKL. The V end was cut by 4 bases, the J end by 4 bases, with 18 bases between. The CDR3 sequence is 16 residues long.

This clone was picked up a small number of times. The V gene is TRBV13, the J gene TRBJ1-1; D not resolved. V was pared by 4 bases and J by 4 bases, with 10 bases between. CDR1 and CDR2 from the germline V gene are PRHDT and FYEKMQ (reference sequence). There are 13 residues in the CDR3. This CDR3 is CASSSSYVTEAFF. CDR3 DNA sequence: TGTGCCAGCAGCTCCTCTTATGTCACTGAAGCTTTCTTT.

This clone was counted a few times. The chain has TRBV6-5 and TRBJ1-2; D not resolved. Germline V gene lookup returns CDR1 MNHEY and CDR2 SVGAGI. Between the trimmed V and J ends, which lost 2 bases and 5 bases, there was a span of 12 bases. This CDR3 has 14 residues. Here the CDR3 reads CASSYTQAPYGYTF. For the CDR3, the DNA is TGTGCCAGCAGTTACACGCAGGCCCCTTATGGCTACACCTTC.

The chain combines TRBV2 with TRBJ1-5; no clear D gene. The CDR3 consists of 15 residues. Germline CDR1 and CDR2: SNHLY and FYNNEI. The ends were cut back, 8 bases at V and 0 bases at J, with 14 bases in the middle. CDR3 sequence (DNA): TGTGCCAGCGGTGGGCAGAGCGATAGCAATCAGCCCCAGCATTTT. As protein: CASGGQSDSNQPQHF.

The rearrangement joins TRBV19 to TRBJ1-4, with 10 bases that match TRBD1. V shed 7 bases and J 8 bases; nucleotides not matched to a gene: 7. The germline gives CDR1 LNHDA, CDR2 SQIVND (reference sequence). The CDR3 is 14 amino acids. The CDR3 DNA sequence: TGTGCCAGTAACCGGGACAGGGGATACGAAAAACTGTTTTTT. Its translation is CASNRDRGYEKLFF.

The rearrangement joins TRBV28 to TRBJ2-7, with 10 bases that match TRBD1. The CDR3 is made up of 17 amino acids. Looked up from germline, CDR1 is MDHEN and CDR2 is SYDVKM. V shed 0 bases and J 7 bases; nucleotides not matched to a gene: 12. CDR3 bases: TGTGCCAGCAGTTTATGGGGCCGGGACAGGGGTAGTATAGAGCAGTACTTC. Translation gives CASSLWGRDRGSIEQYF. Filled out from reference TRBV28 and TRBJ2-7, the complete variable domain reads DVKVTQSSRYLVKRTGEKVFLECVQDMDHENMFWYRQDPGLGLRLIYFSYDVKMKEKGDIPEGYSVSREKKERFSLILESASTNQTSMYLCASSLWGRDRGSIEQYFGPGTRLTVT.

The rearrangement uses TRBV7-2 and TRBJ1-1; D unresolved. The CDR3 spans 15 residues. V was trimmed by 1 base and J by 6 bases, leaving 15 bases between them. The V gene's germline CDR1 is SGHTA and CDR2 FQGNSA. The CDR3 DNA sequence: TGTGCCAGCAGCTTAGGGTGGGGAGTGGGCGCTGAAGCTTTCTTT. Its protein product is CASSLGWGVGAEAFF.